A single TCR beta chain is shown here with its context. Its specificity is not known. This entry is derived from a study of T-cell reconstitution after alpha-beta-depleted transplantation in children. Study results and limitations: Reportedly, alpha-beta T cells present about two months post-transplant originated from several hundred expanded clones of graft origin. T-cell counts and diversity were attributed mostly to newly produced T cells one year after transplant. Recipient T cells and thymic progenitors that survived gave rise to the high TCRbeta diversity observed at day 60 in some patients.

Germline V lookup: CDR1 LGHNA, CDR2 YNFKEQ. Deletions cut 0 bases from V and 5 bases from J, with 10 bases between. CDR3 length equals 14 residues. Unique molecular identifiers were incorporated during preparation of the TCRbeta library. MiXCR was run by TCRdb on the PCR reads, yielding one entry per CDR3 protein. The data show approximately 980,000 distinct CDR3 sequences, with roughly 29% seen just once and 28% held by the top ten. The chain uses TRBV4-2 and TRBJ2-5; D assignment may be TRBD1 or TRBD2 (5 bases each). The material was PBMCs, mostly from graft donor cells, obtained 360 days after TCRalphabeta/CD19-depleted stem cell transplant. This receptor was obtained from a boy in the first two years of life who had a stem cell transplant for SCID, so the T cells may come from the graft donor. This chain's CDR3 is CASSQERGGETQYF. CDR3 coding DNA: TGTGCCAGCAGCCAAGAAAGGGGCGGGGAGACCCAGTACTTC.